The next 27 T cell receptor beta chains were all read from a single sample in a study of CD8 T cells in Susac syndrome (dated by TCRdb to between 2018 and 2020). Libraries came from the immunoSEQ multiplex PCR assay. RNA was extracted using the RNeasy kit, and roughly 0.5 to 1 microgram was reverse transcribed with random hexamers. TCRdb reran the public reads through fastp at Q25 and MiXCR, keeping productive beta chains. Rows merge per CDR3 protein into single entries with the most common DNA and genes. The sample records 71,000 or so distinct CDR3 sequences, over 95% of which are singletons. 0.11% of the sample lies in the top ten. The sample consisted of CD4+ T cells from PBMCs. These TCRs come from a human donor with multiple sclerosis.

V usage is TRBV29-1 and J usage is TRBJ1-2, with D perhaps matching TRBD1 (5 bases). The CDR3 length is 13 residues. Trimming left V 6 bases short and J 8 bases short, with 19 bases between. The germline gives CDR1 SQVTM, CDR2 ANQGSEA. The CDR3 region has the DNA TGCAGCGTGGAGGGGAGGAGGTCGGGGGGCTACACCTTC. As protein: CSVEGRRSGGYTF.

The CDR3 reads CASSYVEPGEQFF. The CDR3 DNA reads TGTGCCAGCAGTTACGTCGAACCGGGAGAGCAGTTCTTC. This chain uses TRBV6-2 or TRBV6-3 with TRBJ2-1; possible D gene TRBD2, 5 bases. CDR3 size: 13 residues. V was pared by 2 bases and J by 10 bases, with 12 bases between. Germline loops: CDR1 MNHEY, CDR2 SVGEGT.

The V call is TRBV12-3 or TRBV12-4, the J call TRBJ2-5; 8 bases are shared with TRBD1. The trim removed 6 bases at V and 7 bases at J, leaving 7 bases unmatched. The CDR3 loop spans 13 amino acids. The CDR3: CASSPGGSGTQYF. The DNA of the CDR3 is TGTGCCAGCAGCCCAGGGGGCTCAGGGACCCAGTACTTC.

CDR3 loop: CASSLGRGYGYTF. CDR3 nucleotides: TGTGCCAGCAGTTTAGGCAGGGGCTATGGCTACACCTTC. This chain uses TRBV12-3 or TRBV12-4 with TRBJ1-2; possible D gene TRBD1, 6 bases. The V and J ends lost 1 base and 4 bases respectively, with 7 bases between them. This CDR3 spans 13 amino acids.

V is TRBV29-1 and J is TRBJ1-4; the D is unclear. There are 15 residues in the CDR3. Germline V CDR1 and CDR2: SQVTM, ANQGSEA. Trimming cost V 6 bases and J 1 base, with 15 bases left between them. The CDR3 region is CSVGELGITNEKLFF. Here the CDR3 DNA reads TGCAGCGTCGGCGAATTAGGGATAACTAATGAAAAACTGTTTTTT.

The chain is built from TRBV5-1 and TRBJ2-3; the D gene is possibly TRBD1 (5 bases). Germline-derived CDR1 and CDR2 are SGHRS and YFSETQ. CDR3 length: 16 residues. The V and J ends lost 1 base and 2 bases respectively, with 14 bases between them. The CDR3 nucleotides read TGCGCCAGCAGCTTGTTATCTGGGGCCGTCACAGATACGCAGTATTTT. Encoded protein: CASSLLSGAVTDTQYF.

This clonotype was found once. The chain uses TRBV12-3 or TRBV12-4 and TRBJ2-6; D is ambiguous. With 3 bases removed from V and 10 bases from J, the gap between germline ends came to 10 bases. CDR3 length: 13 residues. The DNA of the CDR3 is TGTGCCAGCAGTTTGTCGGTCCGGAACGTCCTGACTTTC. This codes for CASSLSVRNVLTF.

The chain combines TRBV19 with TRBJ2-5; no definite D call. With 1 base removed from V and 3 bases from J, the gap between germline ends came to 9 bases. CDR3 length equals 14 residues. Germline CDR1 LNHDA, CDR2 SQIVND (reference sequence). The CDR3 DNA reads TGTGCCAGTAGTATAGGCAGGATCGAAGAGACCCAGTACTTC. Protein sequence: CASSIGRIEETQYF.

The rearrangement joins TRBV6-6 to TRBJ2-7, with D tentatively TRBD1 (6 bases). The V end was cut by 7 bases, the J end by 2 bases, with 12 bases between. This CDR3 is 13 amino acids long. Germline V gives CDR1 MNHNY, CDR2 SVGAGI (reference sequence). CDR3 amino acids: CASKRQDTYEQYF. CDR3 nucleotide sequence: TGTGCCAGCAAGCGACAGGACACCTACGAGCAGTACTTC.

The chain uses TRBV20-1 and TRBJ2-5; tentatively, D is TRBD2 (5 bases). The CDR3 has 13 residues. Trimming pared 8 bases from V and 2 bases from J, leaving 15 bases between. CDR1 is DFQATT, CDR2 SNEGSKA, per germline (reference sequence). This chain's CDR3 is CSPDGRGQETQYF. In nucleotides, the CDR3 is TGCAGTCCCGACGGACGGGGACAAGAGACCCAGTACTTC.

The CDR3 bases are TGCAGTGCTAGAGAATCGGGGGGAATTGAGACCCAGTACTTC. It encodes CSARESGGIETQYF. This chain links TRBV20-1 with TRBJ2-5; 7 nucleotides line up with TRBD2. In germline, CDR1 is DFQATT, CDR2 SNEGSKA (reference sequence). The ends lost 0 bases at V and 5 bases at J; junction bases unmatched: 6. CDR3 length: 14 amino acids.

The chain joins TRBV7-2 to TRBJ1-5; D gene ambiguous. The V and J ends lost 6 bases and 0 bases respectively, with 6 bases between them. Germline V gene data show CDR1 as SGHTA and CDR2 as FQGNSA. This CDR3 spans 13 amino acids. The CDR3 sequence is CASSFNSNQPQHF. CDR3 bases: TGTGCCAGCAGTTTTAATAGCAATCAGCCCCAGCATTTT.

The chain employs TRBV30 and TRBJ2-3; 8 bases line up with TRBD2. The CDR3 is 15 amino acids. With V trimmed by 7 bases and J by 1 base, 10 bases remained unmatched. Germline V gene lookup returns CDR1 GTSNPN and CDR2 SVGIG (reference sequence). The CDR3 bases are TGTGCCTCCTCCGCGGTTAGCGGGGGCACAGATACGCAGTATTTT. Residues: CASSAVSGGTDTQYF. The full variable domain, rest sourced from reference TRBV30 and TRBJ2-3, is SQTIHQWPATLVQPVGSPLSLECTVEGTSNPNLYWYRQAAGRGLQLLFYSVGIGQISSEVPQNLSASRPQDRQFILSSKKLLLSDSGFYLCASSAVSGGTDTQYFGPGTRLTVL.

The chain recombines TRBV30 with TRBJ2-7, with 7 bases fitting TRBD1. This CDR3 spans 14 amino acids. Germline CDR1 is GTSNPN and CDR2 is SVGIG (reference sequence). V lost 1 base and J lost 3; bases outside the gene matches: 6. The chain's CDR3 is CAWSARGGIYEQYF. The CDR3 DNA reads TGTGCCTGGAGTGCCCGAGGGGGCATCTACGAGCAGTACTTC.

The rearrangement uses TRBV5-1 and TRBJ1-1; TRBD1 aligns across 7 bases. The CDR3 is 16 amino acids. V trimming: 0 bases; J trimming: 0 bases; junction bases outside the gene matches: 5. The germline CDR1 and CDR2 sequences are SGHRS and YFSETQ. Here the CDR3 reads CASSLASGQLNTEAFF. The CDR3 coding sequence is TGCGCCAGCAGCTTGGCCTCGGGACAGTTGAACACTGAAGCTTTCTTT.

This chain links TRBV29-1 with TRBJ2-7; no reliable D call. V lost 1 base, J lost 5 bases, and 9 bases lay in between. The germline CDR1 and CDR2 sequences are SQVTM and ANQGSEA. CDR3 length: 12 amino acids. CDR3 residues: CSVEGQSDEQYF. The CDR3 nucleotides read TGCAGCGTTGAAGGGCAGTCTGACGAGCAGTACTTC.

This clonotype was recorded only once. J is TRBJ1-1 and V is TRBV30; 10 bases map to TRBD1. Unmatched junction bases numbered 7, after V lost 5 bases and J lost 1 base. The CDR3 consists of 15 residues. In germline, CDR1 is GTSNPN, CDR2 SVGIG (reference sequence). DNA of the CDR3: TGTGCCTGGTATTTGCGGACAGGGGGGAACACTGAAGCTTTCTTT. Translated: CAWYLRTGGNTEAFF.

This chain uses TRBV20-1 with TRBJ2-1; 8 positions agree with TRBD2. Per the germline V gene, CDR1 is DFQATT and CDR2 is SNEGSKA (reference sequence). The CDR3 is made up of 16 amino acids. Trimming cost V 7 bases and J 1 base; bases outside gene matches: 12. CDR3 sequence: CSGLGGGGRSYNEQFF. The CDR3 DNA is TGCAGTGGTCTTGGCGGCGGGGGGAGGTCCTACAATGAGCAGTTCTTC.

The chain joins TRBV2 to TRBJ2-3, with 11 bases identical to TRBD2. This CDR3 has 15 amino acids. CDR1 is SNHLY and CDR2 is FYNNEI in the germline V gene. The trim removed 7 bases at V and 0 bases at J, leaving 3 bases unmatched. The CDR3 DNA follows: TGTGCCAGCAAACTAGCGGGGGTTAGCACAGATACGCAGTATTTT. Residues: CASKLAGVSTDTQYF.

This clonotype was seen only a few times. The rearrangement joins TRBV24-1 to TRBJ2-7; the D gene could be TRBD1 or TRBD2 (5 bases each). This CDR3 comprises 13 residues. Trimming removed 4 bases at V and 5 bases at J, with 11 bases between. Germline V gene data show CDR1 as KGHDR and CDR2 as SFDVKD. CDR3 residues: CATSDGARDEQYF. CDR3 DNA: TGTGCCACCAGTGACGGGGCTCGGGACGAGCAGTACTTC.

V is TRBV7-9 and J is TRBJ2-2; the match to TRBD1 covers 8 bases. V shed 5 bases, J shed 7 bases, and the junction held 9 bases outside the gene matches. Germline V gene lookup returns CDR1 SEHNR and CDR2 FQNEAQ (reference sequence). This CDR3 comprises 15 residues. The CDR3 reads CASSPGTGTDGELFF. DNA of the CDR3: TGTGCCAGCAGCCCCGGGACAGGTACCGACGGGGAGCTGTTTTTT.

The CDR3 reads CASSLQTSGVPTQFF. The CDR3 bases are TGTGCCAGCAGCCTCCAGACTAGCGGGGTTCCCACGCAGTTCTTC. This chain links TRBV7-9 with TRBJ2-1; 11 bases line up with TRBD2. There are 15 residues in the CDR3. Germline V gives CDR1 SEHNR, CDR2 FQNEAQ (reference sequence). After removal of 5 bases from V and 12 bases from J, the junction contained 12 bases not matched to a gene.

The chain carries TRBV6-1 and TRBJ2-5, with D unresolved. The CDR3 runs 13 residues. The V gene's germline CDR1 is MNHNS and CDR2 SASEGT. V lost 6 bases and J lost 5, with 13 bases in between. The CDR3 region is CASRPQGRETQYF. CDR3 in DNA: TGTGCCAGCAGACCCCAAGGTCGGGAGACCCAGTACTTC.

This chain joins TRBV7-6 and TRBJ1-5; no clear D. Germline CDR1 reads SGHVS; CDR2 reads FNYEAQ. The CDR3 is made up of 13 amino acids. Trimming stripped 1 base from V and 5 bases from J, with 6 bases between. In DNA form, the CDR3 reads TGTGCCAGCAGCTTAGGTTTATATCAGCCCCAGCATTTT. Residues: CASSLGLYQPQHF.

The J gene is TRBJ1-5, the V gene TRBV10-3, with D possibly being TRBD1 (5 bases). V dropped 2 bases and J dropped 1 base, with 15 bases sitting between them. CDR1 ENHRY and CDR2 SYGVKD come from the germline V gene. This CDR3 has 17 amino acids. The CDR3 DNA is TGTGCCATCAGTGAGACCCCGCGGGGGACCAGCAATCAGCCCCAGCATTTT. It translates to CAISETPRGTSNQPQHF.

The CDR3 nucleotides read TGTGCCAGCAGCTCGTCGGGGGGCACAGAGACCCAGTACTTC. Encoded protein: CASSSSGGTETQYF. The chain employs TRBV11-3 and TRBJ2-5, with D possibly TRBD2 on 7 matching bases. V lost 4 bases, J lost 4 bases, and 13 bases lay in between. Germline V lookup: CDR1 SGHNT, CDR2 YENEEA. The CDR3 consists of 14 residues. The whole variable domain, remainder taken from reference TRBV11-3 and TRBJ2-5, is EAGVVQSPRYKIIEKKQPVAFWCNPISGHNTLYWYLQNLGQGPELLIRYENEEAVDDSQLPKDRFSAERLKGVDSTLKIQPAELGDSAVYLCASSSSGGTETQYFGPGTRLLVL.

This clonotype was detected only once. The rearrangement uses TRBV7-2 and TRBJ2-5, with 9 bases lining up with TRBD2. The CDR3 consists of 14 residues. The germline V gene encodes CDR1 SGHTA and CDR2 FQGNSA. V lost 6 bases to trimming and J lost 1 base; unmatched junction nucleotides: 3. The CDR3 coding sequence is TGTGCCAGCAGTCTAGCGGGGATCCAAGAGACCCAGTACTTC. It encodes CASSLAGIQETQYF.